This record looks at one TCR beta chain sequence and its context. Its matching antigen is unknown. One entry per CDR3 protein results from TCRdb running MiXCR on the reads. The table shows 570,000 or so distinct CDR3 sequences, with around two fifths occurring only once. The data derive from a study of T cell repertoires in cytomegalovirus infection. Across the whole study: It was the public TCR beta signatures that indicated both CMV infection and matching HLA type. Study observations and caveats: CMV-specific TCR beta clonotypes restricted by HLA-C were the ones dominating the ex vivo response.

Source: cultured PBMCs, taken from culture after CMV antigen stimulation. This TCR came from a human donor in good health (CMV status not recorded). Some clones in this sample may be carry-over from other donors' samples.

CDR3 nucleotide sequence: TGTGCCAGCAGTTACTTGAACGGGAAGAGTGAAAATACGCAGTATTTT. This encodes CASSYLNGKSENTQYF. This chain uses TRBV6-2 or TRBV6-3 with TRBJ2-3, with D perhaps matching TRBD2 (5 bases). V shed 1 base and J shed 7 bases, with 18 bases lying between them. CDR1 is MNHEY, CDR2 SVGEGT, per germline. The CDR3 runs to 16 residues.